The 21 T cell receptor beta chains below all came from one sample that was sequenced in a study of T cell responses to AZD1222 COVID-19 vaccine. Assay: immunoSEQ multiplex PCR; the TCRdb copy retains only in-frame clones and omits some. The table shows approximately 100,000 clones, with approximately 92% occurring only once. The sequencing here drew on peripheral blood, taken on day 0 of AZD1222 vaccination. The receptors come from an adult in good health.

The rearrangement links TRBV9 to TRBJ1-6, with D perhaps matching TRBD1 (6 bases). Germline assignment: CDR1 SGDLS and CDR2 YYNGEE. Trimming took off 3 bases at V and 9 bases at J, with 10 bases between the two ends. The CDR3 has 13 residues. CDR3 sequence: CASSAGGLSPLHF. The CDR3 DNA reads TGTGCCAGCAGCGCCGGGGGCCTTTCACCCCTCCACTTT. Filled out from reference TRBV9 and TRBJ1-6, the complete variable domain reads DSGVTQTPKHLITATGQRVTLRCSPRSGDLSVYWYQQSLDQGLQFLIQYYNGEERAKGNILERFSAQQFPDLHSELNLSSLELGDSALYFCASSAGGLSPLHFGNGTRLTVT.

The chain has TRBV28 and TRBJ2-7, with 9 positions matching TRBD1. The length of the CDR3 is 16 residues. Germline CDR1 reads MDHEN; CDR2 reads SYDVKM. V lost 4 bases to trimming and J lost 2 bases; unmatched junction nucleotides: 9. The CDR3 DNA is TGTGCCAGCAGTTATAAACCGGGACAGGGCACCTACGAGCAGTACTTC. The encoded protein is CASSYKPGQGTYEQYF.

This rearrangement joins TRBV12-5 to TRBJ1-2, with D uncertain. There are 12 residues in the CDR3. Germline V CDR1 and CDR2: LGHNT, FRNRAP. V was pared by 5 bases and J by 3 bases, with 7 bases between. CDR3: CASGLSDYGYTF. CDR3 nucleotide sequence: TGTGCTAGTGGTCTCTCCGACTATGGCTACACCTTC.

Here the CDR3 reads CATSDPGGAPNQPQHF. The CDR3 nucleotides are TGTGCCACCAGTGATCCAGGGGGCGCGCCCAATCAGCCCCAGCATTTT. The chain carries TRBV24-1 and TRBJ1-5; 8 bases map to TRBD1. Germline CDR1 and CDR2: KGHDR and SFDVKD. The CDR3 runs to 16 residues. The J segment lost 3 bases and the V segment lost 3 bases, leaving 6 bases of the junction unmatched.

This clone was detected a few times. This chain joins TRBV27 and TRBJ2-2, with a possible D match to TRBD1 (8 bases). This CDR3 contains 16 residues. V gave up 4 bases and J gave up 3 bases, with 15 bases separating them. Germline values: CDR1 MNHEY, CDR2 SMNVEV (reference sequence). CDR3 region: CASSSTGGVYTGELFF. DNA for the CDR3: TGTGCCAGCAGTTCCACAGGGGGGGTCTACACCGGGGAGCTGTTTTTT.

V usage is TRBV11-2 and J usage is TRBJ2-3; TRBD2 matches at 9 bases. J gave up 1 base and V 3 bases, and 11 bases lay outside the gene matches. The CDR3 loop spans 18 amino acids. CDR1 and CDR2 (germline): SGHAT, FQNNGV. The DNA of the CDR3 is TGTGCCAGCAGCTTGGGATCGGCGGGAGGGCGGCGCACAGATACGCAGTATTTT. Translating gives CASSLGSAGGRRTDTQYF.

V gene TRBV19 combines with J gene TRBJ1-2, with 11 bases lining up with TRBD1. The germline gives CDR1 LNHDA, CDR2 SQIVND (reference sequence). The V and J ends lost 5 bases and 4 bases, in that order; junction bases with no gene match: 6. This CDR3 spans 15 amino acids. The CDR3 is CASSGQGAPSYGYTF. The CDR3 DNA is TGTGCCAGTAGTGGACAGGGGGCCCCCAGCTATGGCTACACCTTC.

The V call is TRBV28, the J call TRBJ1-4; D is unclear. The germline V gene encodes CDR1 MDHEN and CDR2 SYDVKM. The CDR3 has 14 residues. Trimming took 3 bases from V and 4 from J, leaving 9 bases between them. This CDR3 is CASSLNRVNEKLFF. The CDR3 DNA sequence: TGTGCCAGCAGTTTGAACCGCGTTAATGAAAAACTGTTTTTT.

This clone was counted once. This chain connects TRBV11-1 to TRBJ2-7; TRBD2 might be the D (6 bases). The CDR3 length is 13 residues. Trimming pared 2 bases from V and 8 bases from J, leaving 13 bases between. Germline loops: CDR1 SGHAT, CDR2 FQDESV (reference sequence). As DNA, the CDR3 is TGTGCCAGCAGCTTAATTGCGGGGCGGAAGCAGTACTTC. It is translated as CASSLIAGRKQYF.

This chain joins TRBV20-1 and TRBJ2-3; D ambiguous. Trimming took 4 bases from V and 3 from J, leaving 5 bases between them. Looked up from germline, CDR1 is DFQATT and CDR2 is SNEGSKA (reference sequence). The CDR3 is 11 amino acids. CDR3 DNA: TGCAGTGCTACCGGGACAGATACGCAGTATTTT. Amino acid sequence: CSATGTDTQYF.

V and J are TRBV21-1 and TRBJ1-1. TRBV21-1 is termed a pseudogene. CDR3 size: 15 residues. In DNA form, the CDR3 reads TGTGCCAGCGCAGAGGGGCATAGGTCGTACACTGAAGCTTTCTTT. This translates into CASAEGHRSYTEAFF.

The rearrangement links TRBV6-5 to TRBJ1-3; 8 nucleotides align to TRBD1. Germline V gene data show CDR1 as MNHEY and CDR2 as SVGAGI. Losses at the gene ends were 5 bases for V and 3 bases for J; bases not matched to a gene: 3. The length of the CDR3 is 14 residues. The CDR3 DNA is TGTGCCAGCAGTCCGGACAGGGTTGGAAACACCATATATTTT. Protein sequence: CASSPDRVGNTIYF.

This clone came up once. The J gene is TRBJ2-7, the V gene TRBV27; no firm D call. Trimming left V 7 bases short and J 4 bases short, with 17 bases between. The CDR3 length is 14 residues. CDR1 is MNHEY and CDR2 is SMNVEV in the germline V gene (reference sequence). DNA of the CDR3: TGTGCCAGCACCCCACGGACGTTGCAGTACGAGCAGTACTTC. This gives the protein CASTPRTLQYEQYF.

The genes are TRBV9 and TRBJ1-2, with TRBD1 as a possible D gene (5 bases). Germline-derived CDR1 and CDR2 are SGDLS and YYNGEE. The CDR3 consists of 14 residues. The germline V and J ends were trimmed by 1 base and 3 bases, with 10 bases remaining between them. The CDR3 nucleotides read TGTGCCAGCAGCGTACGCGGAGGGGACTATGGCTACACCTTC. It is translated as CASSVRGGDYGYTF.

The rearrangement uses TRBV28 and TRBJ2-7; TRBD1 agrees at 7 bases. Losses at the gene ends were 3 bases for V and 4 bases for J; bases not matched to a gene: 6. The germline V gene encodes CDR1 MDHEN and CDR2 SYDVKM. The CDR3 consists of 14 residues. The CDR3 DNA is TGTGCCAGCAGTTTGCGACAGGGCTTATACGAGCAGTACTTC. Translated: CASSLRQGLYEQYF.

The chain links TRBV7-7 to TRBJ2-5; a weak D match, TRBD1 (6 bases). Germline CDR1 is SSHAT and CDR2 is FNYEAQ (reference sequence). The CDR3 runs 14 residues. V was trimmed by 5 bases and J by 2 bases, leaving 12 bases between them. The CDR3 is CASSLNRVQETQYF. DNA for the CDR3: TGTGCCAGCAGCCTGAACAGGGTACAAGAGACCCAGTACTTC.

The chain combines TRBV9 with TRBJ2-1, with a possible D match to TRBD2 (6 bases). Trimming cost V 4 bases and J 4 bases, with 18 bases left between them. Per germline, CDR1 SGDLS and CDR2 YYNGEE. The CDR3 has 16 amino acids. CDR3 DNA: TGTGCCAGCAGCCTGGGCCTAGCGATACCGTACAATGAGCAGTTCTTC. As protein: CASSLGLAIPYNEQFF.

V gene TRBV4-3 combines with J gene TRBJ1-1, with D unresolved. This CDR3 region has 14 residues. Germline values: CDR1 LGHNA, CDR2 YSLEER. Deletions cut 1 base from V and 1 base from J, with 7 bases between. CDR3 region: CASSQVGRNTEAFF. Here the CDR3 DNA reads TGCGCCAGCAGCCAAGTAGGCCGGAACACTGAAGCTTTCTTT.

This clone was found a few times. V and J are TRBV27 and TRBJ2-5, with D possibly TRBD1 on 8 matching bases. The germline gives CDR1 MNHEY, CDR2 SMNVEV (reference sequence). The CDR3 contains 14 residues. Between the trimmed V and J ends, which lost 7 bases and 7 bases, there was a span of 19 bases. CDR3 bases: TGTGCCAGCACCGTCAGACAGGGGAGGGGGACCCAGTACTTC. It is translated as CASTVRQGRGTQYF.

The rearrangement uses TRBV19 and TRBJ1-5, with D maybe TRBD1 (6 bases). This CDR3 contains 15 residues. Trimming took off 3 bases at V and 3 bases at J, with 12 bases between the two ends. CDR1 is LNHDA, CDR2 SQIVND, per germline (reference sequence). CDR3 nucleotide sequence: TGTGCCAGTAGTATGGGAGGGGGGTACAATCAGCCCCAGCATTTT. This codes for CASSMGGGYNQPQHF. The variable domain in full, completed from reference TRBV19 and TRBJ1-5, reads DGGITQSPKYLFRKEGQNVTLSCEQNLNHDAMYWYRQDPGQGLRLIYYSQIVNDFQKGDIAEGYSVSREKKESFPLTVTSAQKNPTAFYLCASSMGGGYNQPQHFGDGTRLSIL.

J is TRBJ1-3 and V is TRBV6-5, with unresolved D. This CDR3 comprises 12 residues. Deletions cut 6 bases from V and 2 bases from J, with 5 bases between. The germline V gene has CDR1 MNHEY and CDR2 SVGAGI. The CDR3 region is CASRGTGNTIYF. The DNA for the CDR3 is TGTGCCAGCAGGGGAACTGGAAACACCATATATTTT.